A selection of T cell receptor beta chains follows, all from one sample in a study of cytomegalovirus exposure and HLA in healthy donors. The data were produced by immunoSEQ multiplex PCR, yet TCRdb's version contains in-frame clones alone and is incomplete. The repertoire holds some 65,000 clones, with approximately 80% as singletons. Source material: PBMCs. The origin of the receptors is a girl between 5 and 17 years old in good health and CMV-seropositive. Both conserved end residues are part of each CDR3. D genes are given only for firm matches. Rows give clone size only sometimes, using once, few, many, or a class for an expanded clone.

NA	TRBJ2-5	TRBD2	TRBV19	CASSNPSLGLAGGIQETQYF	TGTGCCAGTAGTAACCCCTCTTTGGGACTAGCGGGAGGGATACAAGAGACCCAGTACTTC
NA	TRBJ2-7	TRBD1	TRBV5-4	CASSPEGQVGSYEQYF	TGTGCCAGCAGCCCAGAAGGACAGGTAGGGTCCTACGAGCAGTACTTC
NA	TRBJ2-7	TRBD1	TRBV25-1	CASSPPGQGKYEQYF	TGTGCCAGCAGTCCGCCGGGACAGGGGAAATACGAGCAGTACTTC
NA	TRBJ2-1	TRBD2	TRBV6-1	CASSEIAGGHEVWEQFF	TGTGCCAGCAGTGAAATAGCGGGGGGCCATGAGGTTTGGGAGCAGTTCTTC
NA	TRBJ1-5	NA	TRBV5-4	CASSKQGTFPEQPQHF	TGTGCCAGCAGCAAGCAGGGGACCTTTCCGGAGCAGCCCCAGCATTTT
NA	TRBJ1-1	TRBD1	TRBV6-5	CASSATGMNTEAFF	TGTGCCAGCAGTGCGACAGGGATGAACACTGAAGCTTTCTTT
NA	TRBJ2-7	NA	TRBV9	CASSVAGGNYEQYF	TGTGCCAGCAGCGTGGCTGGGGGGAACTACGAGCAGTACTTC
NA	TRBJ1-4	NA	TRBV5-1	CASSDGQSNEKLFF	TGCGCCAGCAGCGACGGACAGTCCAATGAAAAACTGTTTTTT
NA	TRBJ2-4	NA	TRBV7-9	CASSPPVSRGNIQYF	TGTGCCAGCAGCCCCCCCGTCAGCCGGGGAAACATTCAGTACTTC
NA	TRBJ1-2	NA	TRBV30	CAWSVRAPGRGGYTF	TGTGCCTGGAGTGTACGTGCACCCGGGAGAGGTGGCTACACCTTC
NA	TRBJ1-5	NA	TRBV30	CAWSAKDRSLPQHF	TGTGCCTGGAGTGCAAAAGACAGGTCTTTACCCCAGCATTTT
NA	TRBJ2-7	TRBD2	TRBV10-1	CASSYESLAGLREQYF	TGCGCCAGCAGTTACGAGTCCCTAGCGGGCTTAAGGGAGCAGTACTTC
NA	TRBJ1-3	TRBD1	TRBV9	CASSRDSVGNTIYF	TGTGCCAGCAGCCGGGACAGCGTCGGGAACACCATATATTTT
few	TRBJ2-3	TRBD1	TRBV28	CASSLLLRGPDTQYF	TGTGCCAGCAGTCTCCTCCTCAGGGGGCCAGATACGCAGTATTTT
NA	TRBJ1-4	NA	TRBV27	CASTGRGVEKLFF	TGTGCCAGCACGGGGCGGGGGGTTGAAAAACTGTTTTTT
NA	TRBJ2-7	NA	TRBV5-4	CASSSVAGDEYF	TGTGCCAGCAGCTCCGTTGCAGGGGATGAGTACTTC
NA	TRBJ2-1	NA	TRBV11-2	CASSLVPGEPYNEQFF	TGTGCCAGCAGCTTAGTACCGGGAGAACCCTACAATGAGCAGTTCTTC
NA	TRBJ2-1	NA	TRBV7-9	CASSLAGPYNEQFF	TGTGCCAGCAGCTTAGCCGGTCCCTACAATGAGCAGTTCTTC
few	TRBJ1-1	NA	TRBV28	CASSQQGRNTEAFF	TGTGCCAGCAGTCAACAGGGTCGGAACACTGAAGCTTTCTTT
NA	TRBJ1-1	NA	TRBV29-1	CSVVYRVGTEAFF	TGCAGCGTTGTGTACAGGGTAGGAACTGAAGCTTTCTTT
NA	TRBJ1-5	TRBD1	TRBV2	CASSGTANQPQHF	TGTGCCAGCTCCGGGACAGCTAATCAGCCCCAGCATTTT
NA	TRBJ2-7	NA	TRBV28	CASSYGEQYF	TGTGCCAGCAGTTACGGCGAGCAGTACTTC
once	TRBJ2-7	TRBD1	TRBV29-1	CSVGVRQGDYEQYF	TGCAGCGTTGGGGTTCGACAGGGAGACTACGAGCAGTACTTC
few	TRBJ2-4	NA	TRBV7-9	CASSLVELSENIQYF	TGTGCCAGCAGCTTAGTAGAGTTATCTGAAAACATTCAGTACTTC
NA	TRBJ2-7	TRBD1	TRBV29-1	CSVVQGAYEQYF	TGCAGCGTTGTGCAGGGGGCGTACGAGCAGTACTTC
NA	TRBJ1-1	NA	TRBV28	CASSLTGTEAFF	TGTGCCAGCAGTTTAACTGGCACTGAAGCTTTCTTT
few	TRBJ2-3	TRBD1	TRBV7-9	CASSERQGQARTDTQYF	TGTGCCAGCAGTGAAAGGCAGGGACAGGCCCGCACAGATACGCAGTATTTT
once	TRBJ1-2	NA	TRBV30	CAWSLQKSYGYTF	TGTGCCTGGAGCCTACAGAAGAGTTATGGCTACACCTTC
NA	TRBJ1-1	NA	TRBV5-8	CASRGRAANTEAFF	TGTGCCAGCAGAGGAAGAGCGGCGAACACTGAAGCTTTCTTT
NA	TRBJ2-3	NA	TRBV28	CASSLGRRADTQYF	TGTGCCAGCAGTTTAGGCAGGAGGGCGGATACGCAGTATTTT